This T cell receptor beta chain comes out of a study of blood T cell repertoires in COVID-19. Study-wide context: Sources were T cells, B-cell-depleted T cells, or PBMCs; the material itself was cDNA or gDNA.

The CDR3 is 15 residues long. Trimming cost V 4 bases and J 6 bases; bases outside gene matches: 9. The germline V gene has CDR1 MNHEY and CDR2 SVGAGI. Produced via immunoSEQ multiplex PCR; TCRdb's table is partial and in-frame only. The repertoire holds roughly 70,000 clones, with roughly 80% as singletons. Sequencing was performed on peripheral blood. The sequence derives from a woman older than 75 with active or convalescent COVID-19. This chain links TRBV6-5 with TRBJ1-5; 7 bases are a match to TRBD1. The CDR3 bases are TGTGCCAGCAGTTTTCGACAGGGTCGTGGTCAGCCCCAGCATTTT. It yields the protein CASSFRQGRGQPQHF.